The clone carrying this T cell receptor beta chain has just one count. The antigen remains unidentified. The V end was cut by 6 bases, the J end by 5 bases, with 11 bases between. Germline V gene data show CDR1 as SNHLY and CDR2 as FYNNEI. The CDR3 sequence is 13 residues long. PCR primers comprised 60 Vbeta and 13 Jbeta primers. Libraries were prepared by immunoSEQ multiplex PCR; TCRdb keeps only in-frame clonotypes and omits some of them. The sample has roughly 120,000 clones; around three quarters are singletons. This sample was taken from a study of cytomegalovirus exposure and HLA in healthy donors. Study results and limitations: The investigators catalogued 150 to 200 TCR beta chains as cytomegalovirus-associated.

The rearrangement joins TRBV2 to TRBJ2-1; D might be TRBD1 (7 bases). This TCR came from a human donor in good health. The sequenced sample was PBMCs. The CDR3 here is CASRQGEDNEQFF. DNA for the CDR3: TGTGCCAGCAGGCAGGGGGAGGACAATGAGCAGTTCTTC.